A single sample gave rise to the 15 T cell receptor beta chains below, sequenced in a study of OX40 agonist ivuxolimab in advanced cancers. TCRdb's table, derived via immunoSEQ multiplex PCR, lists solely in-frame clones and lacks some. The profile shows more than 95,000 clones, roughly 90% of them singletons. The specimen was CD4+ or CD8+ T cells sorted from blood, collected in a trial of the OX40 agonist ivuxolimab. The receptor set was obtained from an adult with an advanced solid tumor such as melanoma, head and neck, liver or kidney cancer.

The V and J genes are TRBV7-3 and TRBJ1-2; D ambiguous. Germline V gene sequence: CDR1 SGHTA, CDR2 FQGTGA. This CDR3 is built from 12 residues. Trimming removed 5 bases at V and 3 bases at J, with 7 bases between. DNA for the CDR3: TGTGCCAGCAGCGCGGACGACTATGGCTACACCTTC. Translation: CASSADDYGYTF. Full variable domain (remainder filled in from reference TRBV7-3 and TRBJ1-2): GAGVSQTPSNKVTEKGKYVELRCDPISGHTALYWYRQSLGQGPEFLIYFQGTGAADDSGLPNDRFFAVRPEGSVSTLKIQRTERGDSAVYLCASSADDYGYTFGSGTRLTVV.

The chain has TRBV4-2 and TRBJ2-2, with 11 bases that match TRBD2. Germline V gene sequence: CDR1 LGHNA, CDR2 YNFKEQ. CDR3 length equals 17 residues. V shed 3 bases and J 6 bases; nucleotides not matched to a gene: 9. The CDR3 reads CASSHLLAGDSPGELFF. DNA for the CDR3: TGTGCCAGCAGCCACCTACTAGCGGGAGATTCTCCCGGGGAGCTGTTTTTT.

The chain links TRBV27 to TRBJ2-5, with 7 bases fitting TRBD1. Germline assignment: CDR1 MNHEY and CDR2 SMNVEV (reference sequence). V shed 2 bases, J shed 5 bases, and the junction held 8 bases outside the gene matches. The CDR3 totals 15 residues. CDR3 DNA: TGTGCCAGCAGTTTAGGAGAGGGGGCGAAGGAGACCCAGTACTTC. It translates to CASSLGEGAKETQYF.

This chain uses TRBV10-3 with TRBJ1-1; no reliable D call. CDR1 is ENHRY and CDR2 is SYGVKD in the germline V gene. V lost 2 bases and J 5 bases, leaving 15 bases between the germline ends. The CDR3 extends over 15 amino acids. Written as DNA, the CDR3 is TGTGCCATCAGTGAGGGCGTGAGATTGGGAACTGAAGCTTTCTTT. It codes for CAISEGVRLGTEAFF.

The V gene is TRBV28, the J gene TRBJ1-5; 7 bases fit TRBD1. V was clipped by 2 bases and J by 2 bases; unmatched bases: 3. The V gene's germline CDR1 is MDHEN and CDR2 SYDVKM. The CDR3 is made up of 15 amino acids. CDR3 DNA sequence: TGTGCCAGCAGTTTACCCACAGGGGGCAATCAGCCCCAGCATTTT. It yields the protein CASSLPTGGNQPQHF.

The rearrangement joins TRBV7-2 to TRBJ2-1; D might be TRBD2 (5 bases). Germline CDR1 SGHTA, CDR2 FQGNSA. The V end was cut by 2 bases, the J end by 2 bases, with 16 bases between. CDR3 length: 17 residues. The CDR3 reads CASSLPPRTRAYNEQFF. DNA for the CDR3: TGTGCCAGCAGCTTACCGCCACGGACTCGGGCCTACAATGAGCAGTTCTTC. Filled out from reference TRBV7-2 and TRBJ2-1, the complete variable domain reads GAGVSQSPSNKVTEKGKDVELRCDPISGHTALYWYRQSLGQGLEFLIYFQGNSAPDKSGLPSDRFSAERTGGSVSTLTIQRTQQEDSAVYLCASSLPPRTRAYNEQFFGPGTRLTVL.

The chain is built from TRBV28 and TRBJ1-5; D is unresolved. CDR1 is MDHEN, CDR2 SYDVKM, per germline. CDR3 size: 12 residues. The V end lost 6 bases, the J end lost 1 base, and 4 bases lay between the germline ends. This CDR3 reads CASRESNQPQHF. The CDR3, as DNA: TGTGCCAGCAGGGAAAGCAATCAGCCCCAGCATTTT.

J is TRBJ2-3 and V is TRBV27, with no clear D. Trimming shortened V by 7 bases and J by 1 base, and 12 bases separated the two germline ends. Germline V gene lookup returns CDR1 MNHEY and CDR2 SMNVEV (reference sequence). The CDR3 consists of 14 residues. CDR3 DNA sequence: TGTGCCAGCAAACGGGCCCTGGGCACAGATACGCAGTATTTT. Its translation is CASKRALGTDTQYF.

The chain uses TRBV19 and TRBJ2-6; weak D call: TRBD1 (6 bases). V was shortened by 5 bases and J by 1 base, with 15 bases between the two germline ends. There are 17 residues in the CDR3. Germline loops: CDR1 LNHDA, CDR2 SQIVND (reference sequence). The CDR3 coding sequence is TGTGCCAGTAGTTTTCTGACAGGTCTTTCTGGGGCCAACGTCCTGACTTTC. This codes for CASSFLTGLSGANVLTF.

The genes are TRBV28 and TRBJ2-5, with 16 bases matching TRBD2. This CDR3 spans 21 amino acids. The germline V gene encodes CDR1 MDHEN and CDR2 SYDVKM. V was clipped by 5 bases and J by 6 bases; unmatched bases: 21. CDR3 coding DNA: TGTGCCAGCAGTCCCCAAACCCTAGGGACTAGCGGGAGGGCCTCAATAAAGACCCAGTACTTC. Its translation is CASSPQTLGTSGRASIKTQYF.

The J gene is TRBJ1-2, the V gene TRBV4-2; 7 bases align to TRBD1. The CDR3 extends over 16 amino acids. V gave up 0 bases and J gave up 7 bases; unmatched junction bases: 11. Germline V gene sequence: CDR1 LGHNA, CDR2 YNFKEQ. The CDR3 bases are TGTGCCAGCAGCCAAGATGTGACAGGGAGGTATGGTGGCTACACCTTC. Encoded protein: CASSQDVTGRYGGYTF.

The chain combines TRBV18 with TRBJ1-5; D perhaps matches TRBD1 (5 bases). In germline, CDR1 is KGHSH, CDR2 LQKENI. Trimming left V 3 bases short and J 9 bases short, with 12 bases between. The CDR3 loop spans 13 amino acids. CDR3 bases: TGTGCCAGCTCACCGGGACGGCAGTGGCCCCAGCATTTT. Translation gives CASSPGRQWPQHF. Full variable domain (outside the CDR3, taken from reference TRBV18 and TRBJ1-5): NAGVMQNPRHLVRRRGQEARLRCSPMKGHSHVYWYRQLPEEGLKFMVYLQKENIIDESGMPKERFSAEFPKEGPSILRIQQVVRGDSAAYFCASSPGRQWPQHFGDGTRLSIL.

This clone was seen just once. V gene TRBV19 combines with J gene TRBJ2-5; D gene ambiguous. V was clipped by 3 bases and J by 2 bases, with 13 bases between them. In germline, CDR1 is LNHDA, CDR2 SQIVND (reference sequence). This CDR3 region has 15 residues. Here the CDR3 DNA reads TGTGCCAGTAGTATCGAAGGCAGGTTACAAGAGACCCAGTACTTC. Its protein is CASSIEGRLQETQYF.

The rearrangement links TRBV14 to TRBJ2-2; D gene unclear. Germline values: CDR1 SGHDN, CDR2 FVKESK. The V gene lost 1 base and the J gene lost 3 bases, with 6 bases spanning the gap. The CDR3 covers 14 residues. The CDR3 is CASSQGRYTGELFF. The CDR3 coding sequence is TGTGCCAGCAGCCAAGGGCGTTACACCGGGGAGCTGTTTTTT.

The chain joins TRBV28 to TRBJ1-1; 9 bases line up with TRBD1. This CDR3 has 12 residues. Germline CDR1 reads MDHEN; CDR2 reads SYDVKM. J lost 5 bases, V lost 6 bases, and 1 base had no gene match. The CDR3 nucleotides read TGTGCCAGCAGGACAGGGGGAACTGAAGCTTTCTTT. Its protein product is CASRTGGTEAFF.